One and the same sample provided the 10 T cell receptor beta chains below, sequenced in a study of blood T cell repertoires in COVID-19. This table comes from immunoSEQ multiplex PCR, and its TCRdb copy is limited to in-frame clones, with some not included. The table includes about 200,000 clones, 75% to 90% detected once. Material for sequencing was PBMCs or T cells enriched from blood (not recorded which). The source of these receptors is a woman in her 30s who had been exposed to COVID-19.

The V and J genes are TRBV5-1 and TRBJ2-3, with D possibly TRBD1 on 5 matching bases. CDR3 size: 14 residues. With 2 bases removed from V and 4 bases from J, the gap between germline ends came to 11 bases. The germline gives CDR1 SGHRS, CDR2 YFSETQ. The CDR3 reads CASSFLAGSDTQYF. CDR3 in DNA: TGCGCCAGCAGCTTTTTGGCAGGGTCAGATACGCAGTATTTT.

The chain is built from TRBV29-1 and TRBJ1-2; 9 bases map to TRBD1. Germline lookup yields CDR1 SQVTM and CDR2 ANQGSEA. J lost 6 bases, V lost 1 base, and 3 bases had no gene match. The CDR3 has 13 amino acids. The CDR3 spells CSVEVQGANGYTF. The CDR3 DNA is TGCAGCGTTGAAGTACAGGGGGCGAATGGCTACACCTTC.

The chain combines TRBV13 with TRBJ1-1, with D unclear. The germline CDR1 and CDR2 sequences are PRHDT and FYEKMQ (reference sequence). The CDR3 covers 14 residues. V lost 2 bases to trimming and J lost 5 bases, with 12 bases between them. CDR3 in amino acids: CASSLIGDGTEAFF. The CDR3 DNA follows: TGTGCCAGCAGCTTAATTGGAGATGGGACTGAAGCTTTCTTT. Full variable domain (outside the CDR3, taken from reference TRBV13 and TRBJ1-1): AAGVIQSPRHLIKEKRETATLKCYPIPRHDTVYWYQQGPGQDPQFLISFYEKMQSDKGSIPDRFSAQQFSDYHSELNMSSLELGDSALYFCASSLIGDGTEAFFGQGTRLTVV.

This chain's CDR3 is CASSSQYAGELFF. The CDR3 DNA reads TGTGCCAGTAGTTCCCAGTATGCCGGGGAGCTGTTTTTT. The V call is TRBV19, the J call TRBJ2-2; no clear D. The CDR3 contains 13 residues. The ends were cut back, 5 bases at V and 6 bases at J, with 10 bases in the middle. Per the germline V gene, CDR1 is LNHDA and CDR2 is SQIVND (reference sequence).

The rearrangement links TRBV6-5 to TRBJ2-3, with unresolved D. V lost 6 bases to trimming and J lost 2 bases, with 6 bases between them. The CDR3 spans 12 residues. CDR1 is MNHEY and CDR2 is SVGAGI in the germline V gene. CDR3 residues: CASSLNTDTQYF. CDR3 DNA sequence: TGTGCCAGCAGCCTAAACACAGATACGCAGTATTTT.

This sequence joins TRBV2 and TRBJ2-1; TRBD2 matches 12 bases. Germline CDR1 reads SNHLY; CDR2 reads FYNNEI. J lost 6 bases, V lost 4 bases, and 7 bases had no gene match. This CDR3 has 16 amino acids. The CDR3 DNA sequence: TGTGCCAGCAGTGGGCCACTAGCGGGGGGCCCCAATGAGCAGTTCTTC. Its protein product is CASSGPLAGGPNEQFF.

CDR3 region: CASSERSGGSNEQFF. The CDR3 DNA reads TGCGCCAGCAGCGAGAGGAGCGGGGGAAGTAATGAGCAGTTCTTC. This rearrangement joins TRBV5-1 to TRBJ2-1, with 8 bases identical to TRBD2. The germline V gene has CDR1 SGHRS and CDR2 YFSETQ. The CDR3 consists of 15 residues. V was pared by 4 bases and J by 7 bases, with 10 bases of the junction left unmatched.

This clone was seen once. The chain has TRBV2 and TRBJ2-2; TRBD2 agrees at 9 bases. The CDR3 is 15 residues long. V was clipped by 6 bases and J by 7 bases; unmatched bases: 9. Germline V gene lookup returns CDR1 SNHLY and CDR2 FYNNEI. CDR3 sequence reads: CASRRWSGGFGELFF. The CDR3 nucleotides read TGTGCCAGCAGACGGTGGAGCGGGGGGTTCGGGGAGCTGTTTTTT.

The CDR3 DNA reads TGCAGCGTAGCACGGAGCGGGGACACCGGGGAGCTGTTTTTT. The encoded protein is CSVARSGDTGELFF. The gene calls are TRBV29-1 and TRBJ2-2; TRBD2 matches at 7 bases. The CDR3 loop spans 14 amino acids. The ends lost 6 bases at V and 3 bases at J; junction bases unmatched: 7. The germline gives CDR1 SQVTM, CDR2 ANQGSEA.

Only a few counts were recorded for this clone. The chain has TRBV7-3 and TRBJ1-1, with D unresolved. Between the trimmed V and J ends, which lost 2 bases and 4 bases, there was a span of 20 bases. The CDR3 is made up of 17 amino acids. Germline lookup yields CDR1 SGHTA and CDR2 FQGTGA. The CDR3 coding sequence is TGTGCCAGCAGCTTAGGGTTTGGGAGGGAGGTGGGCACTGAAGCTTTCTTT. It is translated as CASSLGFGREVGTEAFF.